These 14 T cell receptor beta chains originate from one sample sequenced in a study of blood T cell repertoires in COVID-19. The data were produced by immunoSEQ multiplex PCR, yet TCRdb's version contains in-frame clones alone and is incomplete. The sample contains 200,000 to 250,000 clones, approximately 83% of which appear only once. The specimen was peripheral blood. Every receptor here comes from a woman aged 50 to 60 with acute or convalescent COVID-19.

The chain uses TRBV11-2 and TRBJ1-1, with 8 bases matching TRBD1. Per germline, CDR1 SGHAT and CDR2 FQNNGV. After removal of 4 bases from V and 1 base from J, the junction contained 8 bases not matched to a gene. This CDR3 is built from 16 residues. CDR3 residues: CASSSPGRGQNTEAFF. CDR3 in DNA: TGTGCCAGCAGCTCTCCGGGCAGGGGGCAGAACACTGAAGCTTTCTTT.

The chain has TRBV18 and TRBJ2-1; 10 nucleotides line up with TRBD2. CDR1 KGHSH and CDR2 LQKENI come from the germline V gene. V gave up 3 bases and J gave up 6 bases; unmatched junction bases: 11. This CDR3 has 17 amino acids. CDR3 sequence (DNA): TGTGCCAGCTCACCTAATGGGCTGGCTAGCGGGGGCAATGAGCAGTTCTTC. This sequence encodes CASSPNGLASGGNEQFF.

The chain employs TRBV25-1 and TRBJ1-5; TRBD1 is a possible D gene (6 bases). The CDR3 is made up of 14 amino acids. CDR1 MGHDK and CDR2 SYGVNS come from the germline V gene. The V gene lost 3 bases and the J gene lost 2 bases, with 8 bases spanning the gap. CDR3: CASSEPGGNQPQHF. CDR3 in DNA: TGTGCCAGCAGTGAGCCAGGGGGCAATCAGCCCCAGCATTTT.

The genes are TRBV4-1 and TRBJ1-1; the D gene is possibly TRBD1 (6 bases). Germline V gives CDR1 MGHRA, CDR2 YSYEKL. This CDR3 spans 16 amino acids. Trimming took off 2 bases at V and 0 bases at J, with 13 bases between the two ends. CDR3 protein: CASSQKTGTLNTEAFF. CDR3 DNA sequence: TGCGCCAGCAGCCAAAAGACAGGTACCCTGAACACTGAAGCTTTCTTT.

This chain connects TRBV9 to TRBJ2-5; 10 bases match TRBD2. The CDR3 runs 17 residues. CDR1 is SGDLS and CDR2 is YYNGEE in the germline V gene. J lost 5 bases, V lost 0 bases, and 10 bases had no gene match. CDR3 in amino acids: CASSVGSSGGQGETQYF. The CDR3 DNA reads TGTGCCAGCAGCGTAGGAAGTAGCGGGGGGCAGGGGGAGACCCAGTACTTC.

The chain carries TRBV2 and TRBJ2-3; 10 bases align to TRBD1. The V segment lost 8 bases and the J segment 1 base; nucleotides outside the gene matches: 9. Germline V lookup: CDR1 SNHLY, CDR2 FYNNEI. This CDR3 has 16 residues. The CDR3 sequence is CASLLSGQGGTDTQYF. CDR3 coding DNA: TGTGCCAGCCTCTTAAGCGGACAGGGGGGCACAGATACGCAGTATTTT.

The DNA of the CDR3 is TGTGCCAGTAGTACAGGGACTATCTTGTACAATGAGCAGTTCTTC. This codes for CASSTGTILYNEQFF. The chain employs TRBV19 and TRBJ2-1; 7 positions agree with TRBD2. The length of the CDR3 is 15 residues. V shed 4 bases, J shed 4 bases, and the junction held 7 bases outside the gene matches. Germline CDR1 reads LNHDA; CDR2 reads SQIVND (reference sequence).

This clone appeared once. The V call is TRBV7-8, the J call TRBJ1-5; 7 positions agree with TRBD1. The germline CDR1 and CDR2 sequences are SGHVS and FQNEAQ. With V trimmed by 5 bases and J by 3 bases, 4 bases remained unmatched. There are 14 residues in the CDR3. The CDR3 protein is CASSLGTANQPQHF. The CDR3 DNA is TGTGCCAGCAGCCTAGGGACAGCCAATCAGCCCCAGCATTTT.

The rearrangement uses TRBV14 and TRBJ2-3; a weak D match, TRBD1 (7 bases). The CDR3 is 14 residues long. V dropped 4 bases and J dropped 5 bases, with 13 bases sitting between them. Germline V gives CDR1 SGHDN, CDR2 FVKESK. CDR3 DNA sequence: TGTGCCAGCAGCCGATGGGGGGACAGAGATACGCAGTATTTT. Translating gives CASSRWGDRDTQYF.

This clone has only one observation. This chain uses TRBV30 with TRBJ1-2, with no clear D. There are 12 residues in the CDR3. CDR1 GTSNPN and CDR2 SVGIG come from the germline V gene (reference sequence). With 2 bases removed from V and 5 bases from J, the gap between germline ends came to 9 bases. DNA of the CDR3: TGTGCCTGGAGTAGCAACGTATATGGCTACACCTTC. Translation gives CAWSSNVYGYTF.

The CDR3 loop reads CASSSGDSPLHF. Written as DNA, the CDR3 is TGTGCCAGCAGCTCAGGGGATTCACCCCTCCACTTT. The chain couples TRBV7-3 to TRBJ1-6; maybe TRBD1 (6 bases). The CDR3 extends over 12 amino acids. Germline assignment: CDR1 SGHTA and CDR2 FQGTGA. Trimming stripped 4 bases from V and 8 bases from J, with 6 bases between.

This chain links TRBV19 with TRBJ2-7, with D uncertain. V was cut by 3 bases and J by 2 bases, with 11 bases left in between. Per germline, CDR1 LNHDA and CDR2 SQIVND (reference sequence). The CDR3 length is 14 residues. CDR3: CASSIGYGAYEQYF. Here the CDR3 DNA reads TGTGCCAGTAGTATCGGGTACGGAGCCTACGAGCAGTACTTC. Using reference TRBV19 and TRBJ2-7 for the parts outside the CDR3, the full variable domain is DGGITQSPKYLFRKEGQNVTLSCEQNLNHDAMYWYRQDPGQGLRLIYYSQIVNDFQKGDIAEGYSVSREKKESFPLTVTSAQKNPTAFYLCASSIGYGAYEQYFGPGTRLTVT.

The chain has TRBV19 and TRBJ2-2; 11 nucleotides agree with TRBD2. This CDR3 region has 15 residues. From germline, CDR1 is LNHDA and CDR2 SQIVND (reference sequence). J lost 2 bases, V lost 6 bases, and 2 bases had no gene match. The CDR3 region is CASRGTSGNTGELFF. The CDR3 DNA sequence: TGTGCCAGTAGGGGGACTAGCGGTAACACCGGGGAGCTGTTTTTT.

The V and J genes are TRBV15 and TRBJ1-2; D not resolved. The CDR3 has 14 amino acids. V lost 1 base and J 9 bases, leaving 15 bases between the germline ends. CDR1 LNHNV and CDR2 YYDKDF come from the germline V gene (reference sequence). The CDR3 nucleotides are TGTGCCACCAGCAGAGGTGGCAGCGGATTTAGCTACACCTTC. Encoded protein: CATSRGGSGFSYTF. The full variable domain, completed using reference TRBV15 and TRBJ1-2, is DAMVIQNPRYQVTQFGKPVTLSCSQTLNHNVMYWYQQKSSQAPKLLFHYYDKDFNNEADTPDNFQSRRPNTSFCFLDIRSPGLGDTAMYLCATSRGGSGFSYTFGSGTRLTVV.